This TCR beta chain was identified during a study of cytomegalovirus exposure and HLA in healthy donors. Background on the study: Early on, a data release was issued that held about 85 million unique TCRs from HLA-typed donors. Study-wide results and limits: One cluster of highly shared sequence variants probably arose as a sequencing artifact. In a later analysis, across HLA loci, associated TCR counts were highest for DRB1, lowest for HLA-C.

Germline assignment: CDR1 LNHDA and CDR2 SQIVND (reference sequence). Trimming removed 1 base at V and 3 bases at J, with 11 bases between. This CDR3 is built from 15 residues. As for this clone: Its target is unknown.

With 60 Vbeta and 13 Jbeta primers, the PCR was carried out. Data came from immunoSEQ multiplex PCR; TCRdb stores just in-frame clones and leaves some out. The profile shows 150,000 to 200,000 clones, 75% to 80% of them singletons. Every donor was a healthy person donating bone marrow. The gene calls are TRBV19 and TRBJ2-3, with a possible D match to TRBD2 (5 bases). The TCR comes from a man aged 45-65 years in good health and CMV-seropositive. The material sequenced was PBMCs. The CDR3, as DNA: TGTGCCAGTAGTATAGTTGAGGGTAGGACAGATACGCAGTATTTT. Its protein is CASSIVEGRTDTQYF.